The entry below describes one T cell receptor beta chain. Its antigen is not known. Autologous stem cell transplantation was followed by relapse in every patient, and brentuximab vedotin exposure varied. This CDR3 comprises 17 residues. V lost 7 bases and J lost 3; bases outside the gene matches: 14. Germline V lookup: CDR1 LNHDA, CDR2 SQIVND (reference sequence). This specimen comes from a study of PD-1 blockade in classical Hodgkin lymphoma. Study conclusions and caveats: As was reported, newly diagnosed patients showed lower baseline TCR diversity than healthy donors did. Complete responders started with a diversity level that resembled newly diagnosed patients at baseline.

Profiling relied on immunoSEQ multiplex PCR, and the TCRdb table lists in-frame clones only, not all of them. Among 95,000 to 100,000 clones listed, about 89% were seen once. The TCR originated in a human donor with classical Hodgkin lymphoma. The source was peripheral blood mononuclear cells (PBMCs), collected before the second cycle of nivolumab. The genes are TRBV19 and TRBJ2-7; 11 positions agree with TRBD1. The CDR3 DNA sequence: TGTGCCAGTACCCCGTGGGACAGGGGGGAATATGGCTACGAGCAGTACTTC. Translating gives CASTPWDRGEYGYEQYF.